Following are 25 T cell receptor beta chains from one sample sequenced in a study of low-dose radiotherapy and immunotherapy resistance in tumors. Time point defined: before trial treatment. Gene-specific TRAV and TRBV primers were used for first-strand cDNA, covering alpha and beta chains. For amplifying TCRs, the PCR ran for approximately 18 cycles with Phusion, which was used together with a constant-region primer and the adapter on the V primers. One entry per CDR3 protein results from TCRdb running MiXCR on the reads. The repertoire has 80,000 to 95,000 distinct CDR3 sequences, more than 7.5% of them found once; the top ten carry roughly 1%. Here the sequenced sample was PBMCs, taken before treatment. The receptors were sampled from a male donor with prostate cancer.

This chain connects TRBV11-3 to TRBJ2-5; the D is unclear. The V end was cut by 1 base, the J end by 5 bases, with 8 bases between. This CDR3 has 13 residues. Germline CDR1 and CDR2: SGHNT and YENEEA. CDR3 region: CASSLGWRETQYF. For the CDR3, the DNA is TGTGCCAGCAGCTTAGGGTGGCGGGAGACCCAGTACTTC.

The sample holds many counts of this clonotype. The genes are TRBV19 and TRBJ2-6; maybe TRBD1 (5 bases). Looked up from germline, CDR1 is LNHDA and CDR2 is SQIVND (reference sequence). Trimming pared 3 bases from V and 1 base from J, leaving 7 bases between. The CDR3 has 15 residues. CDR3 region: CASSIRASGANVLTF. CDR3 DNA sequence: TGTGCCAGTAGTATCAGGGCATCTGGGGCCAACGTCCTGACTTTC.

This clonotype was observed many times. This chain connects TRBV5-1 to TRBJ2-2; D is possibly TRBD1 or TRBD2 (5 bases each). There are 14 residues in the CDR3. Trimming cost V 3 bases and J 1 base, with 7 bases left between them. Per the germline V gene, CDR1 is SGHRS and CDR2 is YFSETQ. CDR3 DNA sequence: TGCGCCAGCAGCTGGGACGGGAACACCGGGGAGCTGTTTTTT. Protein product: CASSWDGNTGELFF.

Many counts were recorded for this clonotype. The V gene is TRBV29-1, the J gene TRBJ2-7, with D unresolved. Between the trimmed V and J ends, which lost 1 base and 1 base, there was a span of 8 bases. The CDR3 runs to 13 residues. The V gene's germline CDR1 is SQVTM and CDR2 ANQGSEA. DNA for the CDR3: TGCAGCGTTGAAGCTCCACAATCCTACGAGCAGTACTTC. The encoded protein is CSVEAPQSYEQYF.

This clonotype was counted at least ten times. The gene calls are TRBV6-2 or TRBV6-3 and TRBJ2-3, with TRBD2 matching over 8 bases. Germline loops: CDR1 MNHEY, CDR2 SVGEGT. The CDR3 is made up of 14 amino acids. V dropped 7 bases and J dropped 5; count of bases not matched to a gene: 8. The CDR3, as DNA: TGTGCCAGCAAACCGGGACTAGGTCAAGATACGCAGTATTTT. It encodes CASKPGLGQDTQYF.

This clonotype was detected ten times or more. The V and J genes are TRBV6-1 and TRBJ2-7; a possible D gene is TRBD2 (5 bases). The V gene's germline CDR1 is MNHNS and CDR2 SASEGT. Trimming removed 3 bases from V and 0 bases from J, with 12 bases in between. The CDR3 has 15 residues. The CDR3 nucleotides are TGTGCCAGCAGTGAGGTAGCGAGGAGCTCCTACGAGCAGTACTTC. This gives the protein CASSEVARSSYEQYF.

There are many counts of this clonotype. The chain is built from TRBV29-1 and TRBJ2-7; D unresolved. The CDR3 is 13 residues long. The V and J ends lost 3 bases and 0 bases respectively, with 9 bases between them. The germline V gene encodes CDR1 SQVTM and CDR2 ANQGSEA. CDR3 residues: CSVERASSYEQYF. The CDR3 DNA is TGCAGCGTTGAGCGCGCTAGCTCCTACGAGCAGTACTTC.

Many counts were recorded for this clonotype. The V call is TRBV4-1, the J call TRBJ2-3, with D hard to call. The CDR3 length is 12 residues. The germline CDR1 and CDR2 sequences are MGHRA and YSYEKL. V lost 4 bases and J lost 2, with 4 bases in between. The CDR3 bases are TGCGCCAGCAGCCGGGACACAGATACGCAGTATTTT. Amino acids: CASSRDTDTQYF.

The sample holds many counts of this clonotype. The rearrangement links TRBV6-2 or TRBV6-3 to TRBJ1-5, with a weak D call TRBD1 (6 bases). Germline-derived CDR1 and CDR2 are MNHEY and SVGEGT. CDR3 size: 15 residues. V was shortened by 8 bases and J by 2 bases, with 16 bases between the two germline ends. CDR3 in DNA: TGTGCCAGCGGAAACAGGGTCTCTGGCAATCAGCCCCAGCATTTT. This encodes CASGNRVSGNQPQHF.

In its sample, this clonotype was seen many times. The chain links TRBV12-5 to TRBJ2-7; D unclear. The V and J ends lost 1 base and 6 bases respectively, with 10 bases between them. This CDR3 region has 13 residues. The germline V gene has CDR1 LGHNT and CDR2 FRNRAP. CDR3 nucleotides: TGTGCTAGTGGTTTGGAGTCTCGGTCCGAGCAGTACTTC. Residues: CASGLESRSEQYF.

CDR3 nucleotide sequence: TGTGCCAGCAGCCTCGGACTAGCGCACTCCTACGAGCAGTACTTC. This translates into CASSLGLAHSYEQYF. The V call is TRBV9, the J call TRBJ2-7, with 9 positions matching TRBD2. Unmatched junction bases numbered 5, after V lost 4 bases and J lost 0 bases. The germline gives CDR1 SGDLS, CDR2 YYNGEE. This CDR3 region has 15 residues.

A few counts support this clonotype. The chain links TRBV29-1 to TRBJ2-7, with TRBD1 matching over 9 bases. Germline CDR1 SQVTM, CDR2 ANQGSEA. The CDR3 is 18 amino acids. V lost 4 bases to trimming and J lost 1 base; unmatched junction nucleotides: 17. The DNA of the CDR3 is TGCAGCGTTGCGCCGGGACAGGGAATTTCAGGTGTATCCTACGAGCAGTACTTC. This translates into CSVAPGQGISGVSYEQYF.

This clonotype appeared many times. This chain's CDR3 is CASRTGGVEKLFF. The CDR3 DNA reads as TGTGCCAGCAGGACAGGGGGCGTCGAAAAACTGTTTTTT. The rearrangement joins TRBV3-1 to TRBJ1-4; 10 nucleotides line up with TRBD1. The germline CDR1 and CDR2 sequences are LGHDT and YNNKEL (reference sequence). Trimming took 6 bases from V and 8 from J; bases not matched to a gene: 3. The CDR3 is 13 amino acids.

This clonotype was recorded at least ten times. The CDR3 nucleotides read TGCGCCAGCAGGAGCCAGGACCTACTGAACACTGAAGCTTTCTTT. It yields the protein CASRSQDLLNTEAFF. The chain combines TRBV5-1 with TRBJ1-1, with no clear D. V was clipped by 5 bases and J by 0 bases, with 14 bases between them. Germline V gives CDR1 SGHRS, CDR2 YFSETQ. This CDR3 region has 15 residues.

The chain employs TRBV4-2 and TRBJ2-3, with 9 bases fitting TRBD2. In germline, CDR1 is LGHNA, CDR2 YNFKEQ. V lost 0 bases and J lost 3; bases outside the gene matches: 4. The length of the CDR3 is 16 residues. CDR3 DNA: TGTGCCAGCAGCCAAGATAAGACTAGCGGAACAGATACGCAGTATTTT. It translates to CASSQDKTSGTDTQYF.

At least ten counts were recorded for this clonotype. The chain is built from TRBV7-8 and TRBJ2-7; D is possibly TRBD2 (5 bases). In germline, CDR1 is SGHVS, CDR2 FQNEAQ. The CDR3 contains 15 residues. V was shortened by 1 base and J by 0 bases, with 10 bases between the two germline ends. The CDR3 protein is CASSLEGSISYEQYF. The CDR3 region has the DNA TGTGCCAGCAGCTTAGAAGGGAGCATCTCCTACGAGCAGTACTTC.

Many counts were recorded for this clonotype. The CDR3, as DNA: TGTGCCAGCAAAGAAAGGGACACCGGGGAGCTGTTTTTT. Amino acid sequence: CASKERDTGELFF. The V gene is TRBV3-1, the J gene TRBJ2-2; D uncertain. V was shortened by 7 bases and J by 3 bases, with 9 bases between the two germline ends. The CDR3 consists of 13 residues. The V gene's germline CDR1 is LGHDT and CDR2 YNNKEL (reference sequence).

This clonotype was picked up many times. The rearrangement uses TRBV4-1 and TRBJ2-7; D gene unclear. V gave up 2 bases and J gave up 2 bases, with 13 bases separating them. CDR1 and CDR2 (germline): MGHRA, YSYEKL. The CDR3 has 15 residues. CDR3 in amino acids: CASSQHPQGTYEQYF. The DNA for the CDR3 is TGCGCCAGCAGCCAACACCCACAAGGGACCTACGAGCAGTACTTC.

The chain joins TRBV19 to TRBJ1-2; D is unclear. This CDR3 is 14 amino acids long. Trimming removed 6 bases from V and 8 bases from J, with 19 bases in between. The germline V gene encodes CDR1 LNHDA and CDR2 SQIVND (reference sequence). The CDR3 DNA reads TGTGCCAGTAGAGTGACACATGACTATGGCGGCTACACCTTC. Translated: CASRVTHDYGGYTF.

This clonotype was seen at least ten times. DNA for the CDR3: TGTGCCAGCTCGGGCCGAGAGAACACCGGGGAGCTGTTTTTT. This codes for CASSGRENTGELFF. The chain couples TRBV2 to TRBJ2-2; D remains ambiguous. In germline, CDR1 is SNHLY, CDR2 FYNNEI. V lost 8 bases to trimming and J lost 1 base, with 11 bases between them. This CDR3 spans 14 amino acids.

This clonotype has ten or more counts. The V gene is TRBV18, the J gene TRBJ2-4; 7 bases match TRBD1. This CDR3 has 15 residues. From germline, CDR1 is KGHSH and CDR2 LQKENI. Trimming removed 5 bases from V and 5 bases from J; junction bases left unmatched: 9. The CDR3 nucleotides read TGTGCCAGCTCATCACGGGACAGAACACAAAACATTCAGTACTTC. Protein product: CASSSRDRTQNIQYF. The whole variable domain, filled in from reference TRBV18 and TRBJ2-4, reads NAGVMQNPRHLVRRRGQEARLRCSPMKGHSHVYWYRQLPEEGLKFMVYLQKENIIDESGMPKERFSAEFPKEGPSILRIQQVVRGDSAAYFCASSSRDRTQNIQYFGAGTRLSVL.

There are many counts of this clonotype. This chain links TRBV6-5 with TRBJ2-7, with TRBD1 identical over 9 bases. The length of the CDR3 is 16 residues. V was clipped by 0 bases and J by 1 base; unmatched bases: 4. The germline V gene encodes CDR1 MNHEY and CDR2 SVGAGI. CDR3 residues: CASSYSRGQGSYEQYF. CDR3 DNA sequence: TGTGCCAGCAGTTACTCGAGGGGACAGGGATCCTACGAGCAGTACTTC.

The sample holds many counts of this clonotype. The chain is built from TRBV6-2 or TRBV6-3 and TRBJ2-1, with D possibly being TRBD1 (5 bases). Trimming removed 8 bases from V and 2 bases from J, with 13 bases in between. The CDR3 length is 14 residues. Germline V gene lookup returns CDR1 MNHEY and CDR2 SVGEGT. The DNA for the CDR3 is TGTGCCAGCGAGCCCTGGGGCCCCTACAATGAGCAGTTCTTC. Its translation: CASEPWGPYNEQFF.

This clonotype came up many times. DNA of the CDR3: TGTGCCAGCAGTGTCGGGAGCGAAAAACTGTTTTTT. Translating it yields CASSVGSEKLFF. This rearrangement joins TRBV28 to TRBJ1-4; D not certain. Trimming stripped 5 bases from V and 8 bases from J, with 9 bases between. Looked up from germline, CDR1 is MDHEN and CDR2 is SYDVKM. CDR3 size: 12 residues.

This clonotype was found many times. V usage is TRBV12-3 or TRBV12-4 and J usage is TRBJ2-7; TRBD1 agrees at 9 bases. The CDR3 runs 14 residues. The V gene end was trimmed by 6 bases and the J gene end by 5 bases; junction bases not matched to a gene: 8. The CDR3 loop is CASSRGQGVDEQYF. In DNA, the CDR3 is TGTGCCAGCAGCCGGGGACAGGGAGTCGACGAGCAGTACTTC.